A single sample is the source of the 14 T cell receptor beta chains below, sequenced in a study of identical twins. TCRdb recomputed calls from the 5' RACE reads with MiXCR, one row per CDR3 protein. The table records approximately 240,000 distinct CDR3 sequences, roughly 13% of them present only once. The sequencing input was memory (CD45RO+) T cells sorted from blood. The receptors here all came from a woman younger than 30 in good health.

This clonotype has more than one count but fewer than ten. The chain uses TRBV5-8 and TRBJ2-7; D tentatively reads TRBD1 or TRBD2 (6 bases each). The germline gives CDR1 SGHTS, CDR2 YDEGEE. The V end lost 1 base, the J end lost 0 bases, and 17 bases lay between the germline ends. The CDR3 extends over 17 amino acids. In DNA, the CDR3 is TGTGCCAGCAGCTTGAAAGGGGGGCGCCTCAGCTCCTACGAGCAGTACTTC. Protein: CASSLKGGRLSSYEQYF.

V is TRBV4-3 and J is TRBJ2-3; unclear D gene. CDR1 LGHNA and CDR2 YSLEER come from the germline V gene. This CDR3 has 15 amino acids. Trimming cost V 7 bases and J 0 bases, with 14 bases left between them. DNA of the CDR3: TGCGCCAGCAAGCAGGATCCCTCTAGCACAGATACGCAGTATTTT. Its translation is CASKQDPSSTDTQYF.

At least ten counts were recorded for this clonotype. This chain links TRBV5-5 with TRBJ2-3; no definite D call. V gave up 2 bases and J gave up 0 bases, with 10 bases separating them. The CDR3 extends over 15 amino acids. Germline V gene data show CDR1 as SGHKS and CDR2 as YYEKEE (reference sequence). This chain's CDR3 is CASSFWKTSTDTQYF. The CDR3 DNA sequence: TGTGCCAGCAGCTTCTGGAAAACTAGCACAGATACGCAGTATTTT. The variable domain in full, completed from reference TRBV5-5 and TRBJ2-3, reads DAGVTQSPTHLIKTRGQQVTLRCSPISGHKSVSWYQQVLGQGPQFIFQYYEKEERGRGNFPDRFSARQFPNYSSELNVNALLLGDSALYLCASSFWKTSTDTQYFGPGTRLTVL.

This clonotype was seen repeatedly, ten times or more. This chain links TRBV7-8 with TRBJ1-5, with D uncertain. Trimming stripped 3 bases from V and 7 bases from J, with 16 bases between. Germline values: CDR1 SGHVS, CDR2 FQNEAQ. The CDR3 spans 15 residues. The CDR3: CASSFREGTGQPQHF. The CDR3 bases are TGTGCCAGCAGCTTCAGAGAGGGTACGGGACAGCCCCAGCATTTT.

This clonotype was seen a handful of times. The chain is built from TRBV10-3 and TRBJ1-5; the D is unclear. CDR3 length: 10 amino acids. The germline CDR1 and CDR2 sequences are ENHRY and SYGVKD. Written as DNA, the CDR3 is TGTCCTCCCCAGAGTCAGCCCCAGCATTTT. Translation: CPPQSQPQHF.

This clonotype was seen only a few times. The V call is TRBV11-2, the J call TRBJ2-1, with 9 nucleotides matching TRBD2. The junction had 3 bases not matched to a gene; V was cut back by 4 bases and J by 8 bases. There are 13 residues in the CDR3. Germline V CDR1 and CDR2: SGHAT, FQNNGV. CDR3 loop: CASSSRTSDEQFF. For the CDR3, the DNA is TGTGCCAGCAGCTCCAGGACTAGCGATGAGCAGTTCTTC.

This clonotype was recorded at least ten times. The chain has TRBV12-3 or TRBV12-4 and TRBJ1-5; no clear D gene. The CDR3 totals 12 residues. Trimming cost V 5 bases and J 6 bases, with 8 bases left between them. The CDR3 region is CASSRSGQPQHF. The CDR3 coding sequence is TGTGCCAGCAGTCGGTCCGGTCAGCCCCAGCATTTT.

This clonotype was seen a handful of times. CDR3 sequence (DNA): TGTGCCAGCAGCCGACCCCAGGAAAATGAGCAGTTCTTC. Translating gives CASSRPQENEQFF. This sequence joins TRBV5-5 and TRBJ2-1; D remains ambiguous. Trimming took off 4 bases at V and 7 bases at J, with 12 bases between the two ends. This CDR3 contains 13 residues. CDR1 SGHKS and CDR2 YYEKEE come from the germline V gene (reference sequence).

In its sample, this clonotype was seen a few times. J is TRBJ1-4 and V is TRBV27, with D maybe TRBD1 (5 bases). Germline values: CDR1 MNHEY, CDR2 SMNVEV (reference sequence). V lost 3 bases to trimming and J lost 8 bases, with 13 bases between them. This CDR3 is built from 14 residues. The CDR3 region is CASSFGRAQEKLFF. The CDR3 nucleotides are TGTGCCAGCAGTTTTGGCAGGGCACAGGAAAAACTGTTTTTT. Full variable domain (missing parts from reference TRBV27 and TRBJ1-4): EAQVTQNPRYLITVTGKKLTVTCSQNMNHEYMSWYRQDPGLGLRQIYYSMNVEVTDKGDVPEGYKVSRKEKRNFPLILESPSPNQTSLYFCASSFGRAQEKLFFGSGTQLSVL.

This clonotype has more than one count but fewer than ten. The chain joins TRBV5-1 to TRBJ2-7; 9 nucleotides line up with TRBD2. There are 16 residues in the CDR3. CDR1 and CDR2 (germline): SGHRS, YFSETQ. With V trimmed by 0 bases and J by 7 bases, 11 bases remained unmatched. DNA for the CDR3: TGCGCCAGCAGCTTGGGAGGTAGCGGGAGAGTTTTAGAGCAGTACTTC. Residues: CASSLGGSGRVLEQYF.

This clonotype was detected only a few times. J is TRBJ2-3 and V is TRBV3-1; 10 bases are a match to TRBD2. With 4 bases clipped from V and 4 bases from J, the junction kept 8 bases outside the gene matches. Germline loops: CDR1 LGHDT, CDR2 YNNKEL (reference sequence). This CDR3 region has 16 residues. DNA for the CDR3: TGTGCCAGCAGCCCACGGTTAGCGGGAGGATCAGATACGCAGTATTTT. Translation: CASSPRLAGGSDTQYF.

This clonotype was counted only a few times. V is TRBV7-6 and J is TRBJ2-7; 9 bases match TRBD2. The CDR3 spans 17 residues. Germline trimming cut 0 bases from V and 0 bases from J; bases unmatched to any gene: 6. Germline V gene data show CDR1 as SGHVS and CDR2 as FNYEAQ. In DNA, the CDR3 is TGTGCCAGCAGCTTAGCCTCAACTAGCGGGTACTCCTACGAGCAGTACTTC. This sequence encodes CASSLASTSGYSYEQYF.

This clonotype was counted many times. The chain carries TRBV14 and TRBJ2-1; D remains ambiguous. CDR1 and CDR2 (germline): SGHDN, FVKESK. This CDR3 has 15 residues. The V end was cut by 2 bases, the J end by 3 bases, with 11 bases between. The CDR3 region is CASSQRRGLYNEQFF. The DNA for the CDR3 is TGTGCCAGCAGCCAACGGCGTGGTCTCTACAATGAGCAGTTCTTC.

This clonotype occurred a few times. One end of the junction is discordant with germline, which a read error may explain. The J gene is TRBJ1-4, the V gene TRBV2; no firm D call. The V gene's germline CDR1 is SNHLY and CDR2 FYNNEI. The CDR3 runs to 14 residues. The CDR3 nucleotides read TGTGCCAGCATTGAACCGGGTACTAATGAAAAACTGTTTTTT. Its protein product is CASIEPGTNEKLFF. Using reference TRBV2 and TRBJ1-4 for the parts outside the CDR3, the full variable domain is EPEVTQTPSHQVTQMGQEVILRCVPISNHLYFYWYRQILGQKVEFLVSFYNNEISEKSEIFDDQFSVERPDGSNFTLKIRSTKLEDSAMYFCASIEPGTNEKLFFGSGTQLSVL.